This TCR beta chain was sequenced for a study of CD8+CD57+ T cells in acquired aplastic anemia. This clonotype was observed at least ten times. Its specificity is unknown. The sequenced patients had an expansion of CD8+CD57+ cells seen by flow cytometry. Genomic DNA templated the TCR beta VDJ and CDR3 profiling. TCRdb independently ran MiXCR on the reads; one entry per CDR3 protein. The data contain hundreds of thousands of distinct CDR3 sequences, around 30% of them singletons. Study conclusions and caveats: Common to patients and controls were 25 to 30 CD8+ CDR3 sequences.

CDR1 and CDR2 from the germline V gene are SGHVS and FNYEAQ. Trimming removed 5 bases at V and 0 bases at J, with 10 bases between. CDR3 length: 14 amino acids. The rearrangement links TRBV7-6 to TRBJ1-1; D unclear. The sample taken for sequencing was sorted CD4+, CD8+, or CD8+CD57+ T cells (not recorded which) from PBMCs. The clonotype originates from a human donor with aplastic anemia. In DNA form, the CDR3 reads TGTGCCAGCAGCCAACCCGGGTTGAACACTGAAGCTTTCTTT. Translating it yields CASSQPGLNTEAFF.